This paragraph reports one T cell receptor beta chain. The entry originates in a study of cytomegalovirus exposure and HLA in healthy donors. Primers included in the PCR were 60 Vbeta and 13 Jbeta primers. Data came from immunoSEQ multiplex PCR; TCRdb stores just in-frame clones and leaves some out. The table records around 120,000 clones, approximately 80% of them present only once. Germline values: CDR1 MNHEY, CDR2 SVGAGI. Trimming removed 4 bases at V and 5 bases at J, with 17 bases between. This CDR3 is 16 amino acids long. The specimen was PBMCs. The chain carries TRBV6-5 and TRBJ2-2, with a possible D match to TRBD2 (7 bases). The sequence came from a woman in her thirties or forties in good health and CMV-seropositive. The CDR3 protein is CASSFLRGQETGELFF. CDR3 DNA sequence: TGTGCCAGCAGTTTCCTGCGGGGGCAAGAGACCGGGGAGCTGTTTTTT.